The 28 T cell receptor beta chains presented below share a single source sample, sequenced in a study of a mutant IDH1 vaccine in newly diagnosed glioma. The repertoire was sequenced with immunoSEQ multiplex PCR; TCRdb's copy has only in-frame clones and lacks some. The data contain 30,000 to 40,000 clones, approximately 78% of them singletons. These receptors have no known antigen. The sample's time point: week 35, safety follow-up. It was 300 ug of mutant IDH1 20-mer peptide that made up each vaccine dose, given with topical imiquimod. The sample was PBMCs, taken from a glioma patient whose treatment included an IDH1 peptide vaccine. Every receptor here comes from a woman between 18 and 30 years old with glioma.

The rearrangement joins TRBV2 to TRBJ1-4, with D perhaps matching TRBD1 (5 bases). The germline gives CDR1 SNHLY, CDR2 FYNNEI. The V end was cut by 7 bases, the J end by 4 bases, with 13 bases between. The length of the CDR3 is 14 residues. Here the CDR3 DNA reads TGTGCCAGCATAGGGACTCCGGATAATGAAAAACTGTTTTTT. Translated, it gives CASIGTPDNEKLFF.

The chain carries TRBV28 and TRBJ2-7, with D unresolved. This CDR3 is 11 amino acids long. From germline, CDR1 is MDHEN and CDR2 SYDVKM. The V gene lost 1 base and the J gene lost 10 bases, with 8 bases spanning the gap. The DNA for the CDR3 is TGTGCCAGCAGTTTATTAACAACACAGTACTTC. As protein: CASSLLTTQYF.

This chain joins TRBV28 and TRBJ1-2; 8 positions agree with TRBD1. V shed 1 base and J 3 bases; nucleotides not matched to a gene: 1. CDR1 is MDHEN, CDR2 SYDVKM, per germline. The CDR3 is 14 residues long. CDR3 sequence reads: CASSLLGQDYGYTF. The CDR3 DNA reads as TGTGCCAGCAGTTTATTGGGACAGGACTATGGCTACACCTTC.

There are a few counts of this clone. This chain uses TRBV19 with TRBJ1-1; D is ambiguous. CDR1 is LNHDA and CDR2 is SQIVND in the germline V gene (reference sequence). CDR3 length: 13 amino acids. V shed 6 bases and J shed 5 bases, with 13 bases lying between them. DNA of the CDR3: TGTGCCAGTAGGGACCCCGTGGGTACTGAAGCTTTCTTT. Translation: CASRDPVGTEAFF.

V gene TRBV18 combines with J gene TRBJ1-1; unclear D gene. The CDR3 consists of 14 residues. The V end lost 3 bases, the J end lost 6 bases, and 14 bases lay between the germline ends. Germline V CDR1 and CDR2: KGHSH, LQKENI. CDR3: CASSPNSAPPEAFF. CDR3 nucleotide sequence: TGTGCCAGCTCACCCAATAGTGCCCCCCCTGAAGCTTTCTTT.

The CDR3 DNA sequence: TGTGCCAGCAGCTTGGTTACGGGAGGGAGCACCGGGGAGCTGTTTTTT. Translation gives CASSLVTGGSTGELFF. The chain combines TRBV5-4 with TRBJ2-2, with TRBD2 matching over 8 bases. The CDR3 consists of 16 residues. Trimming removed 0 bases from V and 4 bases from J; junction bases left unmatched: 5. The germline V gene encodes CDR1 SGHNT and CDR2 YYREEE (reference sequence).

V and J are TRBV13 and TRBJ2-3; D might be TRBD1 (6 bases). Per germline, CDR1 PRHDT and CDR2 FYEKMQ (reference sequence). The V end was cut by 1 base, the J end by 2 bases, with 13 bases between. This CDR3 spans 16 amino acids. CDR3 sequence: CASSLVANRDTDTQYF. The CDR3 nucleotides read TGTGCCAGCAGCTTAGTGGCGAACAGGGACACAGATACGCAGTATTTT.

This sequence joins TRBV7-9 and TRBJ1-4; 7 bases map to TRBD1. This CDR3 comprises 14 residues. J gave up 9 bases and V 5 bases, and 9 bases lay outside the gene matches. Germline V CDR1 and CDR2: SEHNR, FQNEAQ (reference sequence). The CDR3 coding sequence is TGTGCCAGCAGCCCCGGGACAGCCTTGAAAAAACTGTTTTTT. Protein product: CASSPGTALKKLFF.

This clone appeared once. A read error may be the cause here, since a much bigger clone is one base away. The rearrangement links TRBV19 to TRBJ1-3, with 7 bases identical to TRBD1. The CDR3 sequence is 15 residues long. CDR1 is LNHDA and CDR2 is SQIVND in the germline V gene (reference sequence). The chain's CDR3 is CTSSIGDRPGNTIYF. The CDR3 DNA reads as TGTACCAGTAGTATCGGGGACAGACCTGGAAACACCATATATTTT.

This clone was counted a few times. CDR3 region: CASSQLGLGEEKLFF. The CDR3 DNA follows: TGTGCCAGCAGCCAACTAGGCCTAGGAGAAGAAAAACTGTTTTTT. The chain employs TRBV14 and TRBJ1-4; no firm D call. The CDR3 extends over 15 amino acids. Trimming left V 2 bases short and J 8 bases short, with 15 bases between. Looked up from germline, CDR1 is SGHDN and CDR2 is FVKESK.

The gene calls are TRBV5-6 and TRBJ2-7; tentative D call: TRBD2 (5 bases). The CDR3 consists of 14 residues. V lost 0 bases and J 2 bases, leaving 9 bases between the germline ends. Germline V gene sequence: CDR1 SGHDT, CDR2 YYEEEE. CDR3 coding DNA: TGTGCCAGCAGCTTGGCGGGGTCTGCCTACGAGCAGTACTTC. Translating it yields CASSLAGSAYEQYF.

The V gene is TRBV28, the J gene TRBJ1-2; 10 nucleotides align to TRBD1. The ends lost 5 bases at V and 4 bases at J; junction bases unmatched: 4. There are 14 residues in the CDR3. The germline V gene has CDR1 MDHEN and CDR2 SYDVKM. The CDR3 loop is CASSPGTGVYGYTF. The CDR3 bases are TGTGCCAGCAGTCCCGGGACAGGGGTCTATGGCTACACCTTC.

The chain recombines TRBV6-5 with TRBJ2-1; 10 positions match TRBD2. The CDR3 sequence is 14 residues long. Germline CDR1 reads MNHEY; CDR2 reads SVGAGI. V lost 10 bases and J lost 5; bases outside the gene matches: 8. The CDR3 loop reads CATGPSGGNNEQFF. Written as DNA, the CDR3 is TGTGCCACGGGCCCTAGCGGGGGAAACAATGAGCAGTTCTTC.

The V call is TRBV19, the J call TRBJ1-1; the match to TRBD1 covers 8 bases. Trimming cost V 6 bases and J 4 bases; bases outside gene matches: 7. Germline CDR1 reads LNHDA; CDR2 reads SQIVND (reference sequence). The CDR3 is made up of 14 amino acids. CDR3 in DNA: TGTGCCAGTAGGACCCCAGGGGGCGTCACTGAAGCTTTCTTT. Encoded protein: CASRTPGGVTEAFF.

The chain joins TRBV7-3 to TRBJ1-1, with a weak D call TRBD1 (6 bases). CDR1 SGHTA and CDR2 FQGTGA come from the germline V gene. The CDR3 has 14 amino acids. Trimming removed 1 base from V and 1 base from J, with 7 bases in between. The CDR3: CASSLMGQNTEAFF. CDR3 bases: TGTGCCAGCAGCTTAATGGGACAGAACACTGAAGCTTTCTTT.

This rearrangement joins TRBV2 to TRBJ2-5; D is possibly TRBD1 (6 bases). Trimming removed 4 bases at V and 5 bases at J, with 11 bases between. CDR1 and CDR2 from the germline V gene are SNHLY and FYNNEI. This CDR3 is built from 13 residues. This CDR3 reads CASSGGPGETQYF. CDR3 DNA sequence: TGTGCCAGCAGTGGGGGGCCTGGGGAGACCCAGTACTTC.

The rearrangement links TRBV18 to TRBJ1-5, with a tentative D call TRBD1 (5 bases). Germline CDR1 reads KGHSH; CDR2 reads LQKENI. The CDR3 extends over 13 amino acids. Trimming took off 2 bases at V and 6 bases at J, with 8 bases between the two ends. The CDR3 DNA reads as TGTGCCAGCTCACCAGGAGGGGTTCAGCCCCAGCATTTT. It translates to CASSPGGVQPQHF.

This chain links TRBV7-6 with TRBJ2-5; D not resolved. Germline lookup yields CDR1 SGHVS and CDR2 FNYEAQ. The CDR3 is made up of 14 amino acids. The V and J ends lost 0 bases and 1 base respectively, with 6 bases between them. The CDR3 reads CASSLAHSQETQYF. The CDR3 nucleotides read TGTGCCAGCAGCTTAGCTCACAGCCAAGAGACCCAGTACTTC. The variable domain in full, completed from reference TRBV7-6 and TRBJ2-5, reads GAGVSQSPRYKVTKRGQDVALRCDPISGHVSLYWYRQALGQGPEFLTYFNYEAQQDKSGLPNDRFSAERPEGSISTLTIQRTEQRDSAMYRCASSLAHSQETQYFGPGTRLLVL.

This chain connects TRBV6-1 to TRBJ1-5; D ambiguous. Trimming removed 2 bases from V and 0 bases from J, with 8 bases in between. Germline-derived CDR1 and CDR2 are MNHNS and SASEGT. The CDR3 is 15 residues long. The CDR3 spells CASSERTVSNQPQHF. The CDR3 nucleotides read TGTGCCAGCAGTGAAAGGACGGTTAGCAATCAGCCCCAGCATTTT.

The CDR3: CASYEGYGANVLTF. The CDR3 DNA reads TGCGCCAGCTACGAAGGCTATGGGGCCAACGTCCTGACTTTC. This chain joins TRBV5-1 and TRBJ2-6, with D unresolved. CDR1 and CDR2 from the germline V gene are SGHRS and YFSETQ. The CDR3 has 14 residues. Trimming stripped 7 bases from V and 3 bases from J, with 11 bases between.

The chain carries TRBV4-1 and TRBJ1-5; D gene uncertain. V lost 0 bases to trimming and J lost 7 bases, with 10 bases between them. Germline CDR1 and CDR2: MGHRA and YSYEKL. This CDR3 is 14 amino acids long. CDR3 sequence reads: CASSQEAGGQPQHF. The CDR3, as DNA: TGCGCCAGCAGCCAAGAAGCGGGAGGCCAGCCCCAGCATTTT.

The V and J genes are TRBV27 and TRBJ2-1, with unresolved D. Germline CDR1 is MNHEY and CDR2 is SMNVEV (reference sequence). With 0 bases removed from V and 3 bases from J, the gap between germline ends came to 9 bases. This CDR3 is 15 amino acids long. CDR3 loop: CASSLSQTSYNEQFF. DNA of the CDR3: TGTGCCAGCAGTTTATCCCAGACCAGCTACAATGAGCAGTTCTTC.

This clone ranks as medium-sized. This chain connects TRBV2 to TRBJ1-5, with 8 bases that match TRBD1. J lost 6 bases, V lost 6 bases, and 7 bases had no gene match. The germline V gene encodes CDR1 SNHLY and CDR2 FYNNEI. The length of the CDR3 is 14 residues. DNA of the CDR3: TGTGCCAGCAGGACAGGGGCCTCCGGTCAGCCCCAGCATTTT. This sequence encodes CASRTGASGQPQHF. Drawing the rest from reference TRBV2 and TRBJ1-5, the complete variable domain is EPEVTQTPSHQVTQMGQEVILRCVPISNHLYFYWYRQILGQKVEFLVSFYNNEISEKSEIFDDQFSVERPDGSNFTLKIRSTKLEDSAMYFCASRTGASGQPQHFGDGTRLSIL.

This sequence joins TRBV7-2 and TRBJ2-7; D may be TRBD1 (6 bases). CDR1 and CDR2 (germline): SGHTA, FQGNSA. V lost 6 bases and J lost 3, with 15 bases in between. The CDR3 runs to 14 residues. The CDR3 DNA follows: TGTGCCAGCAGGTCCGGCAGGGGTGGCTACGAGCAGTACTTC. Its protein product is CASRSGRGGYEQYF.

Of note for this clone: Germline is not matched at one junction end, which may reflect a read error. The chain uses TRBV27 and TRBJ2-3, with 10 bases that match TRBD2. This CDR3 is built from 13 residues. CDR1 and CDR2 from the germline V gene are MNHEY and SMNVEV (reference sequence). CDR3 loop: CGSGRAWTDTQYF. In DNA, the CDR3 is TGCGGGAGCGGGAGGGCATGGACAGATACGCAGTATTTT.

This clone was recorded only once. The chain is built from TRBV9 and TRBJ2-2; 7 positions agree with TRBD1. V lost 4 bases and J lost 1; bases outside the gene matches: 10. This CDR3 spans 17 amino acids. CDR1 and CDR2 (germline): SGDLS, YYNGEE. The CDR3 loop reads CASSHKGAGGNTGELFF. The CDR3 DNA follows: TGTGCCAGCAGCCATAAGGGGGCAGGGGGGAACACCGGGGAGCTGTTTTTT. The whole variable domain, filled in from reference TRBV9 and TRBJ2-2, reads DSGVTQTPKHLITATGQRVTLRCSPRSGDLSVYWYQQSLDQGLQFLIQYYNGEERAKGNILERFSAQQFPDLHSELNLSSLELGDSALYFCASSHKGAGGNTGELFFGEGSRLTVL.

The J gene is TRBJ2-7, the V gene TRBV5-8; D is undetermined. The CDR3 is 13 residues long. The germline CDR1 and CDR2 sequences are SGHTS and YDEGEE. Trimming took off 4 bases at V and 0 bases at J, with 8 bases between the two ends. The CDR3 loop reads CASSPDRSYEQYF. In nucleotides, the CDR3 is TGTGCCAGCAGCCCGGACCGCTCCTACGAGCAGTACTTC.

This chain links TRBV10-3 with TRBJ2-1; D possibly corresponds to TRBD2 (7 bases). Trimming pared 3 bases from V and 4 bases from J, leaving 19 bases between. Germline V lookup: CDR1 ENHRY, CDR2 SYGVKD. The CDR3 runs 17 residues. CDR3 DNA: TGTGCCATCAGTGAAGACGGGGGGCTTTTAAGGTACAATGAGCAGTTCTTC. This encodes CAISEDGGLLRYNEQFF.